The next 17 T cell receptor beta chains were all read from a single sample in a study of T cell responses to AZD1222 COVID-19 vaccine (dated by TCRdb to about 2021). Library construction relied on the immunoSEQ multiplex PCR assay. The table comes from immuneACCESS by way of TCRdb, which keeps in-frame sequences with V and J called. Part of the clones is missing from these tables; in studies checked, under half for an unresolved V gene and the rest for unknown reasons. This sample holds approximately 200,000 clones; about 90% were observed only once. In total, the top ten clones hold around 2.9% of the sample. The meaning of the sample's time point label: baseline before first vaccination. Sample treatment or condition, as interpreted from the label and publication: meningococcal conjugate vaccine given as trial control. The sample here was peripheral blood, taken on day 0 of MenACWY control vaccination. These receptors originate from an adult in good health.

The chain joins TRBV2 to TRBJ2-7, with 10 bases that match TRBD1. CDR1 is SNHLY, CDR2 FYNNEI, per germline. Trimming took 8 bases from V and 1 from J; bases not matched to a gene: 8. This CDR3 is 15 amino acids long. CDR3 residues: CASATGTGVSYEQYF. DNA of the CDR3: TGTGCCAGCGCGACGGGGACAGGGGTATCCTACGAGCAGTACTTC.

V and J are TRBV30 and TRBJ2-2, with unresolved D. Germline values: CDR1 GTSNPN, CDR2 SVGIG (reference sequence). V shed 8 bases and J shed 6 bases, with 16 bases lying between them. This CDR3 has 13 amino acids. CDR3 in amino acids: CAAISHQAGELFF. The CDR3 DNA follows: TGTGCCGCGATAAGCCATCAGGCCGGGGAGCTGTTTTTT.

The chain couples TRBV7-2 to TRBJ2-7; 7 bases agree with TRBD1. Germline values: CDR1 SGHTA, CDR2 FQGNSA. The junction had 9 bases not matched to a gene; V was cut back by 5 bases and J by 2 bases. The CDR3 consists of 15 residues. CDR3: CASSGWTGHPYEQYF. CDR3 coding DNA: TGTGCCAGCAGCGGGTGGACAGGACACCCCTACGAGCAGTACTTC.

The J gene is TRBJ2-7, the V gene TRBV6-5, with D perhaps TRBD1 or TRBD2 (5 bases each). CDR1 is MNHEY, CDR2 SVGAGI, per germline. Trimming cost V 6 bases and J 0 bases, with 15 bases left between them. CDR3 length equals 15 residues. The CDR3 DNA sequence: TGTGCCAGCAGCCCCGGGACCCTAAGCTCCTACGAGCAGTACTTC. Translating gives CASSPGTLSSYEQYF.

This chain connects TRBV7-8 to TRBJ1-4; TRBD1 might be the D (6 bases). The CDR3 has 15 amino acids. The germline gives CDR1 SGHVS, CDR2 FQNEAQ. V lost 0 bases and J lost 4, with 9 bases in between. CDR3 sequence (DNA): TGTGCCAGCAGCTTAGCGGCAGGGGTTAATGAAAAACTGTTTTTT. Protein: CASSLAAGVNEKLFF. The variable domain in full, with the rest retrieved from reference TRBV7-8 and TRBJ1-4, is GAGVSQSPRYKVAKRGQDVALRCDPISGHVSLFWYQQALGQGPEFLTYFQNEAQLDKSGLPSDRFFAERPEGSVSTLKIQRTQQEDSAVYLCASSLAAGVNEKLFFGSGTQLSVL.

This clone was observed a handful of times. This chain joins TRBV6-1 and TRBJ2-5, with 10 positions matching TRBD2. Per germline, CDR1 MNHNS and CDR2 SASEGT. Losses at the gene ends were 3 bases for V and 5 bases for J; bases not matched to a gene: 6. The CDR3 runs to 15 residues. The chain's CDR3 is CASSEASGGPETQYF. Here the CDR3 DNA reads TGTGCCAGCAGTGAGGCTAGCGGGGGCCCGGAGACCCAGTACTTC.

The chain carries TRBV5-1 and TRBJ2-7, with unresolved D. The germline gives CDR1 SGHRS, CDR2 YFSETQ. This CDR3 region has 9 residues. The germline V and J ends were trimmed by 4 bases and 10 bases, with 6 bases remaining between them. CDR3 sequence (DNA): TGCGCCAGCAGCCACGGTCAGTACTTC. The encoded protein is CASSHGQYF.

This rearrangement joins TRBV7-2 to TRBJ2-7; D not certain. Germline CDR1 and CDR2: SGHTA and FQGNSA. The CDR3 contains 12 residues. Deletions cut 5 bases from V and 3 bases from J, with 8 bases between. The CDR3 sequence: CASSDGIYEQYF. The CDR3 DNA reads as TGTGCCAGCAGCGACGGAATCTACGAGCAGTACTTC.

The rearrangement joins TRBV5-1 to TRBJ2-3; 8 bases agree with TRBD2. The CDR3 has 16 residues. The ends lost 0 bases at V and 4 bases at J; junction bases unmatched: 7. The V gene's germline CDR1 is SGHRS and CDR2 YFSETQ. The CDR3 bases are TGCGCCAGCAGCTTGGGACTAGCGTTCGGGGCAGATACGCAGTATTTT. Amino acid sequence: CASSLGLAFGADTQYF.

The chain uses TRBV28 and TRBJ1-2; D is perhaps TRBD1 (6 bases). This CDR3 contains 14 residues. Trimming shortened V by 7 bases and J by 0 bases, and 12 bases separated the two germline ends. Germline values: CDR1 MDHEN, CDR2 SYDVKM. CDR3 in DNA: TGTGCCAGCAACGGGGACAACTCTAACTATGGCTACACCTTC. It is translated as CASNGDNSNYGYTF.

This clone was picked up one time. CDR3 loop: CSADLAGMNTEAFF. The CDR3 coding sequence is TGCAGCGCCGATCTGGCAGGGATGAACACTGAAGCTTTCTTT. The V and J genes are TRBV29-1 and TRBJ1-1; TRBD1 might be the D (5 bases). V dropped 7 bases and J dropped 0 bases, with 15 bases sitting between them. This CDR3 has 14 residues. CDR1 is SQVTM, CDR2 ANQGSEA, per germline.

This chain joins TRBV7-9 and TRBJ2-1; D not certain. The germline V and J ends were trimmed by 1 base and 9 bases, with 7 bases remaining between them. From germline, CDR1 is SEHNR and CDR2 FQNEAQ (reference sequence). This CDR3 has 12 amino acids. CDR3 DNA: TGTGCCAGCAGCTTAGGATCCGTTGAGCAGTTCTTC. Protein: CASSLGSVEQFF.

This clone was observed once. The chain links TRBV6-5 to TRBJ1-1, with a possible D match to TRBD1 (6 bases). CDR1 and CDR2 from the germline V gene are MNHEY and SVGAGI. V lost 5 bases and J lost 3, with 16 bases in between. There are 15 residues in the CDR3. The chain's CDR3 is CASSPQVQGDTEAFF. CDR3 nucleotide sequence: TGTGCCAGCAGTCCCCAGGTACAGGGTGACACTGAAGCTTTCTTT.

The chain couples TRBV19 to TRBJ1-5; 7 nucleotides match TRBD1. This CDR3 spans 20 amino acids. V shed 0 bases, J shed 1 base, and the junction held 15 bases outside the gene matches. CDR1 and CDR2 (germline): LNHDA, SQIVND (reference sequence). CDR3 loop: CASSIEARRGQRISNQPQHF. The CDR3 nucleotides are TGTGCCAGTAGTATAGAGGCGAGGAGGGGGCAGCGGATAAGCAATCAGCCCCAGCATTTT.

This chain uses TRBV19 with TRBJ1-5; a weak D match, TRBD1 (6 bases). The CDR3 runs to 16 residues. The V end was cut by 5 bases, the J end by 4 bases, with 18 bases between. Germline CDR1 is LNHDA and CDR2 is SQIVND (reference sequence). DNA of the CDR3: TGTGCCAGTAGTGGGCAGGGGACGGGATCTAATCAGCCCCAGCATTTT. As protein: CASSGQGTGSNQPQHF.

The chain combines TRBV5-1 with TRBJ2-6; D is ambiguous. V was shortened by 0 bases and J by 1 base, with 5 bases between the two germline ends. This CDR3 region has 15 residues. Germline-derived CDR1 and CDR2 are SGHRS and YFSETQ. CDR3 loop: CASSLGGSGANVLTF. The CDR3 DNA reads TGCGCCAGCAGCTTGGGGGGTTCTGGGGCCAACGTCCTGACTTTC.

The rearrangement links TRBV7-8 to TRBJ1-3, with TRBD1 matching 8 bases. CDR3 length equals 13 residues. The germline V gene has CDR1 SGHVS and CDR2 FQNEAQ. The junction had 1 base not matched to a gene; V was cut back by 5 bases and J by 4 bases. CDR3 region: CASSRTGGNTIYF. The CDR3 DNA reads TGTGCCAGCAGCAGGACAGGGGGAAACACCATATATTTT.